This entry features one TCR beta chain sequence. The data belong to a study of shared clonotypes between healthy human individuals. At deep level, the assay was performed. The method was immunoSEQ multiplex PCR; TCRdb's version includes in-frame clones alone and lacks a portion of them. The data show some 1,600,000 clones, with 98% seen just once and approximately 0.45% held by the top ten. Germline CDR1 is GTSNPN and CDR2 is SVGIG (reference sequence). V was clipped by 4 bases and J by 2 bases, with 9 bases between them. The CDR3 sequence is 13 residues long. The rearrangement uses TRBV30 and TRBJ1-3; tentatively, D is TRBD1 (5 bases). The material sequenced was naive CD4+ T cells sorted from blood. The sample's subset: CD45RA+ positively selected. The source is a man aged 25-45 years in good health. DNA of the CDR3: TGTGCCTGGACCGGGACCACTGGAAACACCATATATTTT. This translates into CAWTGTTGNTIYF.